What follows is one T cell receptor (beta chain) and its context. This clonotype was recorded many times. Its antigen is not yet known. Within one base of it there is no much larger clone, and no base qualities were kept. Stable Graves' hyperthyroidism was defined as no progression to ophthalmopathy during 18 months of follow-up. The hyperthyroidism patients were between 18 and 65 years old and newly diagnosed, with a disease duration of less than 2 months. Exclusion was applied to patients with uncontrolled infections, other autoimmune diseases, pregnancy or lactation. Diagnoses were based on clinical symptoms, serum thyroxine and TRAb, thyroid ultrasound and orbital computed tomography. PBMCs were separated from 10 ml of fresh peripheral blood using Ficoll-Paque density gradient centrifugation. Trizol reagent was used to extract total RNA, and RNA quality was then checked on an Agilent 2100 Bioanalyzer.

This entry belongs to a study of T cells in Graves' hyperthyroidism and ophthalmopathy (dated by TCRdb to the late 2010s). Looking at the study overall: Peripheral blood was collected at initial diagnosis, before any treatment. The 75 to 100 discovery patients were randomly split 7:3 into training and test sets. According to the paper, TCR Vbeta CDR3 sequencing was carried out on some 130 peripheral blood samples, which came from approximately 41 ophthalmopathy, around 74 hyperthyroidism and about 17 progressor patients. To identify TCR V-J signatures that set the groups apart, the researchers used a discovery cohort of 100 patients, made up of 43 with Graves' ophthalmopathy and around 58 with stable Graves' hyperthyroidism. Once sampling was done, hyperthyroidism patients were given methimazole at a starting dose of 30 mg daily, whereas ophthalmopathy patients were given high-dose intravenous methylprednisolone. Prospective prediction of ophthalmopathy was tested in an independent validation cohort of approximately 19 hyperthyroidism patients and 17 patients who later progressed to ophthalmopathy. Thyroid tissue and blood T-cell repertoires from roughly six Graves' hyperthyroidism patients were also compared in the study.

The CDR3 covers 15 residues, taking in both the cysteine and the phenylalanine. CDR3 DNA only is kept here, 45 bases in frame from base 1. Deletion took 2 bases off V and 7 bases off J, with a span of 18 bases between the germline ends. CDR1 and CDR2 were assigned from the germline V gene as SGHRS and YFSETQ. Results and caveats for the whole study, not just this receptor: During validation, the model predicted progression to ophthalmopathy a median of roughly six months ahead of onset, with more than 55% sensitivity and 72% to 80% specificity. A model built on a 13 V-J signature distinguished ophthalmopathy from stable hyperthyroidism, reaching roughly 88% sensitivity and approximately 81% specificity in cross-validation and 80%/75% in testing. Most expanded thyroid clonotypes (frequency above 0.001) were also found in blood, which suggests that blood repertoires may mirror thyroid immune responses. Sample size was not statistically predetermined, and blinding of investigators to group allocation was not performed.

Amplification of TCR beta CDR3 regions was carried out from RNA transcripts. The first round of RT-PCR for the TCR CDR3 was performed with the HTBI primer set and the Qiagen OneStep RT-PCR kit. A second multiplex PCR round built the libraries, followed by size selection and purification. Sequencing of the libraries was done on an Illumina HiSeq2000 using paired-end 100 bp reads. In the paper's pipeline: SOAPnuke was used to process the raw data, with reads discarded if the reads contained adapters or uncalled bases, had a mean Phred below 15, or lacked an exact constant-primer or identifier match. High-quality paired reads were merged with COPE v1.2.5, and unique nucleotide sequences were defined as clonotypes. MiTCR v1.1 was used to align clonotypes to the IMGT TRBV, TRBD and TRBJ reference segments. The analysis included only V-J combinations with a frequency above 0.0001, which together covered more than 99% of the repertoires. The TCS score was defined as F50 (clonal expansion) divided by E x V (chaos), with BLOSUM62-based TCRdist calculated between CDR3 peptides within each V-J. Welch's t-statistics and random forest reduced around 520 V-J features to 10 to 15, which were used in a naive Bayes classifier (R e1071). Using fastp at Q25 and MiXCR, TCRdb reprocessed the public reads and kept productive beta chains. When rows share a CDR3 protein, they turn into one entry using the most common DNA and genes. It is TCRdb's table, rather than the study itself, that gives the V and J calls and clone size. The sample records approximately 400,000 distinct CDR3 sequences, more than 11% of which are singletons. Approximately 9.9% of the sample is in the top ten clones.

The sequence was obtained from a woman aged 60-75 years with Graves' hyperthyroidism. The sample consisted of blood. This chain joins TRBV5-1 to TRBJ1-1; 5 matching bases give a weak D call of TRBD1. This receptor carries the CDR3 CASSLDFGGGSEAFF. The DNA sequence is given as TGCGCCAGCAGCTTAGATTTCGGGGGAGGAAGTGAAGCTTTCTTT.